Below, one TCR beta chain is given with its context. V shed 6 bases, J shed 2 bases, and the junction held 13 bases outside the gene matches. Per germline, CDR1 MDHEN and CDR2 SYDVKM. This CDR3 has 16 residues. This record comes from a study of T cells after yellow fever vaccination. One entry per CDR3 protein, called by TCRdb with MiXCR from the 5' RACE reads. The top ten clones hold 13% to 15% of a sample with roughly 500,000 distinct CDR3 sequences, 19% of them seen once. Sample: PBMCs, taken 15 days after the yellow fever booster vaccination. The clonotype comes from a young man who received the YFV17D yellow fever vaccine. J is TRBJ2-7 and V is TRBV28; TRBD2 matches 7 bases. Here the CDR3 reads CASRLQQTSGAYEQYF. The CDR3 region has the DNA TGTGCCAGCAGATTGCAACAGACGAGCGGGGCCTACGAGCAGTACTTC.